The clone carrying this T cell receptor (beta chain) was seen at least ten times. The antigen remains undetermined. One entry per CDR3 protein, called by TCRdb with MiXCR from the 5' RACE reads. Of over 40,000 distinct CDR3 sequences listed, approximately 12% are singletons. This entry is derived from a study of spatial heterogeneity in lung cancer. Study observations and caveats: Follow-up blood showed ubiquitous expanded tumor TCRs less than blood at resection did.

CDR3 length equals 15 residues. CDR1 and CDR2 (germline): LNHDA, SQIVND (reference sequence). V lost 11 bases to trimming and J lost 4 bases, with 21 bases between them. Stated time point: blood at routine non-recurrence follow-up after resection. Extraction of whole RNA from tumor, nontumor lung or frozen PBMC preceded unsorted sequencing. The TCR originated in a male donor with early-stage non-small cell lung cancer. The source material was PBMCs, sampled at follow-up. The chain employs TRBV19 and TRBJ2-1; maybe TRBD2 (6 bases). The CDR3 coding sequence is TGTGCCTTACCGTCTGGAGGGGTCGGGTACAATGAGCAGTTCTTC. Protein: CALPSGGVGYNEQFF. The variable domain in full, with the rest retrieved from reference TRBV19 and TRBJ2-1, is DGGITQSPKYLFRKEGQNVTLSCEQNLNHDAMYWYRQDPGQGLRLIYYSQIVNDFQKGDIAEGYSVSREKKESFPLTVTSAQKNPTAFYLCALPSGGVGYNEQFFGPGTRLTVL.